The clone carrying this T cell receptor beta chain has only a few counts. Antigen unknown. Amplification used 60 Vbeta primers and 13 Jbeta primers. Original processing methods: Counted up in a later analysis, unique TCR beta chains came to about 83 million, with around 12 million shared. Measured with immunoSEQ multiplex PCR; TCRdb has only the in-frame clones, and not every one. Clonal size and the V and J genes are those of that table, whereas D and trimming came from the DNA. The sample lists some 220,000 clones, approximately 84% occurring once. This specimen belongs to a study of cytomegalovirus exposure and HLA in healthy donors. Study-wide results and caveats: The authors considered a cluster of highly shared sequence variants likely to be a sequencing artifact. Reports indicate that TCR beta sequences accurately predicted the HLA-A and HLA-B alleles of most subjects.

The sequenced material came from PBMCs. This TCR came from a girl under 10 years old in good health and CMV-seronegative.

CDR3 nucleotides: TGTGCCTGGAGTACAGGGGGTACTGAAGCTTTCTTT. Protein product: CAWSTGGTEAFF. V and J are TRBV30 and TRBJ1-1; TRBD1 matches at 8 bases. The CDR3 has 12 amino acids. Looked up from germline, CDR1 is GTSNPN and CDR2 is SVGIG (reference sequence). Trimming at V came to 2 bases and at J to 5 bases, leaving 1 base not matched to a gene.